Listed below are T cell receptor beta chains from one sample, sequenced in a study of shared clonotypes between healthy human individuals. TCRdb keeps only in-frame clones here, not all; method: immunoSEQ multiplex PCR. The sample holds 750,000 to 1,000,000 clones, 90% to 95% seen once. The sequencing sample was made of naive CD8+ T cells sorted from blood. These receptors came from a man aged 25-45 years in good health. CDR3s include the opening cysteine and the closing phenylalanine or tryptophan. D genes are given only for firm matches.

j_call v_call d_call cdr3_aa
TRBJ2-1 TRBV9 TRBD2 CASSGTSGRADEQFF
TRBJ1-1 TRBV6-1 - CASSEVRARNTEAFF
TRBJ2-3 TRBV28 - CASSSIRWTALTDTQYF
TRBJ1-2 TRBV4-1 TRBD1 CASSPLRTGNYGYTF
TRBJ2-7 TRBV27 - CASSTTENGLNYYEQYF
TRBJ2-1 TRBV14 - CASSLQAASSYNEQFF
TRBJ2-2 TRBV28 - CASSFTGLITGELFF
TRBJ2-2 TRBV7-9 - CASSSGQILTGELFF
TRBJ2-1 TRBV5-6 TRBD1 CASSLWGQGAYEQFF
TRBJ1-3 TRBV19 - CASSGLRDSGNTIYF
TRBJ2-5 TRBV6-5 TRBD2 CASSPGLAGEGTQYF
TRBJ2-2 TRBV9 TRBD2 CASSPGGGGELFF
TRBJ1-5 TRBV27 TRBD1 CAKKGGGTGLQPQHF
TRBJ2-2 TRBV6-4 - CASSPNGMEAGGELFF
TRBJ2-7 TRBV7-2 - CASSYPPGGYEQYF
TRBJ2-7 TRBV28 TRBD1 CASSSRQGVSEQYF
TRBJ2-7 TRBV7-9 TRBD1 CASSFTGRDRGLEQYF
TRBJ2-2 TRBV5-4 - CASSPRLHSTGELFF
TRBJ1-4 TRBV7-9 TRBD1 CASSLWDSNEKLFF
TRBJ2-2 TRBV27 - CASSLQYTGELFF
- TRBV7-9 - CASSSLLVEVQKVYEQYF
TRBJ2-7 TRBV19 TRBD1 CASSARDRVYEQYF
TRBJ2-7 TRBV15 - CATSTESGSYEQYF
TRBJ2-7 TRBV5-4 TRBD1 CASSLDRGQNEQYF
TRBJ1-3 TRBV2 - CASSLGPSGNTIYF
TRBJ2-7 TRBV27 TRBD2 CASSPGLAGAYEQYF
TRBJ2-5 TRBV7-8 TRBD2 CASSLLAGGPETQYF
TRBJ2-2 TRBV27 TRBD2 CASSATPSGPNTGELFF
TRBJ2-7 TRBV27 - CASSPSRGSYEQYF
TRBJ1-1 TRBV7-9 - CASVWGADTEAFF
TRBJ2-3 TRBV5-6 - CASSLEQQVTDTQYF
TRBJ2-5 TRBV5-6 - CASSLGTGQLETQYF
TRBJ2-5 TRBV4-1 - CASSQVLSVETQYF
TRBJ1-3 TRBV29-1 - CSVKDILGNTIYF
TRBJ1-4 TRBV12-5 - CASGLKCSPVAGEKLFF
TRBJ2-3 TRBV4-1 - CASSHLARELQNTQYF
TRBJ1-3 TRBV10-3 - CAISDVGGGNTIYF
TRBJ2-1 TRBV9 - CASSVGGGDEQFF
TRBJ1-2 TRBV19 - CASSPTAGFYGYTF
TRBJ2-7 TRBV10-3 - CAISDPTQQYF
TRBJ2-1 TRBV9 TRBD2 CASSGTGGINEQFF
TRBJ1-3 TRBV27 TRBD1 CASSFQGAPGNTIYF
TRBJ2-3 TRBV30 TRBD2 CAWSALAGEVGDTQYF
TRBJ1-2 TRBV19 - CASSHFNPRAGTETYGYTF
TRBJ1-3 TRBV27 - CASSSSGYAGNTIYF
TRBJ2-5 TRBV7-6 TRBD1 CASSVGHRGQETQYF
TRBJ1-5 TRBV5-6 - CASSLSGQPQHF
TRBJ2-7 TRBV7-9 TRBD1 CASRDRSYEQYF
TRBJ2-7 TRBV28 - CASNHNRVDEQYF
TRBJ2-2 TRBV27 - CASSLGGGGAGTGELFF
TRBJ1-2 TRBV10-1 - CASSESGRQDNYGYTF
TRBJ2-7 TRBV6-5 - CASRPGRETPYEQYF
TRBJ1-3 TRBV30 - CAWATGNTIYF
TRBJ2-2 TRBV27 - CASSLMGPGELFF
TRBJ2-1 TRBV30 - CAWSPGMYNEQFF